This entry lists 15 T cell receptor beta chains sequenced from one sample in a study of tumor-infiltrating lymphocytes in oesophageal squamous cell carcinoma. TCRdb ran MiXCR on the PCR reads and lists one entry per CDR3 protein. The table records 5,600 or so distinct CDR3 sequences, approximately 14% of them present only once. Material for sequencing was esophageal tumor tissue. These TCRs come from a male donor with esophageal squamous cell carcinoma.

This clonotype was observed at least ten times. The chain has TRBV6-1 and TRBJ1-5; D is ambiguous. V lost 0 bases and J lost 6, with 12 bases in between. This CDR3 spans 15 amino acids. Germline CDR1 is MNHNS and CDR2 is SASEGT. CDR3 sequence reads: CASSEALEGFQPQHF. DNA of the CDR3: TGTGCCAGCAGTGAAGCGCTAGAGGGCTTTCAGCCCCAGCATTTT.

By proportion, this clonotype is medium-sized. V gene TRBV12-3 or TRBV12-4 combines with J gene TRBJ2-3, with 7 bases that match TRBD2. The CDR3 contains 14 residues. J was trimmed by 2 bases and V by 4 bases; bases with no gene match: 3. CDR3 sequence: CASSSRDYTDTQYF. For the CDR3, the DNA is TGTGCCAGCAGTTCCCGGGACTACACAGATACGCAGTATTTT.

This clonotype ranks as medium-sized. V and J are TRBV7-3 and TRBJ2-4; no firm D call. Germline CDR1 and CDR2: SGHTA and FQGTGA. There are 15 residues in the CDR3. Deletions cut 8 bases from V and 1 base from J, with 15 bases between. The CDR3 region has the DNA TGTGCCAGCGCAATTTCGGGCTCTGCCAAAAACATTCAGTACTTC. This codes for CASAISGSAKNIQYF.

This chain connects TRBV19 to TRBJ2-1; 10 bases fit TRBD2. V shed 6 bases, J shed 4 bases, and the junction held 6 bases outside the gene matches. The V gene's germline CDR1 is LNHDA and CDR2 SQIVND (reference sequence). CDR3 length: 15 amino acids. This CDR3 is CASRKSGGGYNEQFF. The CDR3 nucleotides are TGTGCCAGTAGAAAAAGCGGGGGGGGGTACAATGAGCAGTTCTTC.

By sample share, this clonotype is large. The chain uses TRBV12-3 or TRBV12-4 and TRBJ2-1, with 9 bases that match TRBD2. The CDR3 runs 16 residues. After removal of 4 bases from V and 6 bases from J, the junction contained 10 bases not matched to a gene. As DNA, the CDR3 is TGTGCCAGCAGTTGGGGTAGCGGGGGCGTGGGCAATGAGCAGTTCTTC. It is translated as CASSWGSGGVGNEQFF.

This clonotype was observed at least ten times. This clone may be a read error of a much larger clone one base away. The rearrangement links TRBV5-1 to TRBJ2-7, with a possible D match to TRBD1 (5 bases). The CDR3 runs to 12 residues. Trimming cost V 4 bases and J 7 bases, with 12 bases left between them. Looked up from germline, CDR1 is SGHRS and CDR2 is YFSETQ. The CDR3: CASSPDINEQYF. As DNA, the CDR3 is TGCGCCAGCAGCCCGGACATCAATGAGCAGTACTTC.

This clonotype has at least ten counts. The chain couples TRBV12-3 or TRBV12-4 to TRBJ1-3, with no clear D. This CDR3 is 13 amino acids long. Trimming shortened V by 7 bases and J by 2 bases, and 9 bases separated the two germline ends. CDR3: CASKFGTGNTIYF. The DNA of the CDR3 is TGTGCCAGCAAATTTGGCACTGGAAACACCATATATTTT.

This chain joins TRBV11-2 and TRBJ2-4; no clear D gene. The CDR3 loop spans 14 amino acids. The ends were cut back, 1 base at V and 9 bases at J, with 13 bases in the middle. Looked up from germline, CDR1 is SGHAT and CDR2 is FQNNGV. In DNA, the CDR3 is TGTGCCAGCAGCTTAGGTTTCTCAACGGGCATTCAGTACTTC. Its translation: CASSLGFSTGIQYF.

This clonotype was seen ten or more times. The CDR3 region is CASSGSGTGDPNEQFF. CDR3 coding DNA: TGTGCCAGCAGCGGCAGCGGGACTGGCGACCCCAATGAGCAGTTCTTC. The rearrangement joins TRBV7-6 to TRBJ2-1; 7 bases align to TRBD2. J gave up 6 bases and V 5 bases, and 13 bases lay outside the gene matches. The CDR3 has 16 amino acids. The germline V gene has CDR1 SGHVS and CDR2 FNYEAQ.

This clonotype showed up many times. V gene TRBV4-2 combines with J gene TRBJ2-5; 9 bases fit TRBD2. Germline V gives CDR1 LGHNA, CDR2 YNFKEQ. With 4 bases clipped from V and 2 bases from J, the junction kept 2 bases outside the gene matches. The CDR3 contains 14 residues. The CDR3 bases are TGTGCCAGCAGCCCCAGCGGGGGGCAAGAGACCCAGTACTTC. It is translated as CASSPSGGQETQYF.

This clonotype was observed many times. This chain uses TRBV12-3 or TRBV12-4 with TRBJ1-5, with D uncertain. Trimming cost V 5 bases and J 5 bases, with 13 bases left between them. The CDR3 covers 14 residues. CDR3 DNA sequence: TGTGCCAGCAGTACCCGGCGAGCCTATCAGCCCCAGCATTTT. This translates into CASSTRRAYQPQHF.

This clonotype was seen repeatedly, ten times or more. The genes are TRBV7-2 and TRBJ1-4; possible D gene TRBD1, 6 bases. Germline CDR1 SGHTA, CDR2 FQGNSA. V shed 6 bases and J shed 4 bases, with 12 bases lying between them. This CDR3 comprises 14 residues. As DNA, the CDR3 is TGTGCCAGCAGTTCGGACAGCCATAATGAAAAACTGTTTTTT. It is translated as CASSSDSHNEKLFF.

In regard to this clonotype: One base away lies a much larger clone, so this may be a sequencing read error. The rearrangement uses TRBV6-6 and TRBJ1-5, with D possibly matching TRBD1 (5 bases). Germline CDR1 is MNHNY and CDR2 is SVGAGI (reference sequence). There are 15 residues in the CDR3. CDR3 region: CASCYGGARVQPQHF. CDR3 DNA sequence: TGTGCCAGCTGTTACGGAGGGGCCCGAGTCCAGCCCCAGCATTTT.

This clonotype was seen many times. V and J are TRBV28 and TRBJ1-4, with D possibly TRBD1 on 5 matching bases. V dropped 0 bases and J dropped 6 bases, with 20 bases sitting between them. Germline lookup yields CDR1 MDHEN and CDR2 SYDVKM. The CDR3 is made up of 18 amino acids. The CDR3: CASSLWKGTPGAYEKLFF. The CDR3 bases are TGTGCCAGCAGTTTATGGAAGGGAACGCCTGGGGCTTATGAAAAACTGTTTTTT.

By share, this clonotype ranks as medium-sized. This chain links TRBV5-1 with TRBJ2-1; a possible D gene is TRBD1 (6 bases). Per germline, CDR1 SGHRS and CDR2 YFSETQ. V lost 2 bases and J 6 bases, leaving 6 bases between the germline ends. CDR3 length: 12 amino acids. This CDR3 reads CASSLQGNEQFF. The CDR3 coding sequence is TGCGCCAGCAGCTTACAGGGCAATGAGCAGTTCTTC. The full variable domain, its missing parts supplied by reference TRBV5-1 and TRBJ2-1, is KAGVTQTPRYLIKTRGQQVTLSCSPISGHRSVSWYQQTPGQGLQFLFEYFSETQRNKGNFPGRFSGRQFSNSRSEMNVSTLELGDSALYLCASSLQGNEQFFGPGTRLTVL.